These T cell receptor beta chains were read from a single sample in a study of blood T cell repertoires in COVID-19. Profiling relied on immunoSEQ multiplex PCR, and the TCRdb table lists in-frame clones only, not all of them. Among some 100,000 clones listed, approximately 93% were seen once. Input material: peripheral blood. The receptors were sampled from a man in his 60s with acute or convalescent COVID-19. The CDR3 runs from the conserved cysteine through the conserved F or W. The D gene is left open where the match is weak. Some rows mark clone size as missing; the rest say once, few, many or name a class of expanded clone.

TRBV7-2	TRBJ1-1	NA	NA	TGTGCCAGCACCTACGTAACGGGTTCTGAAGCTTTCTTT	CASTYVTGSEAFF
TRBV7-9	TRBJ1-2	NA	NA	TGTGCCAGCAGCCGACCACGAACAGGGAATGGCTACACCTTC	CASSRPRTGNGYTF
TRBV7-2	TRBJ1-2	NA	NA	TGTGCCAGCAGCTTAGGACAGGTACGGCGAGGCTACACCTTC	CASSLGQVRRGYTF
TRBV28	TRBJ2-7	NA	TRBD2	TGTGCCAGCATCCTAGCGGGAGGGCTCGACGAGCAGTACTTC	CASILAGGLDEQYF
TRBV25-1	TRBJ2-7	NA	NA	TGTGCCAGCAGTGGAGGCTACGAGCAGTACTTC	CASSGGYEQYF
TRBV2	TRBJ1-3	NA	TRBD1	TGTGCCAGCAGGGGGACAGCTGGAAACACCATATATTTT	CASRGTAGNTIYF
TRBV10-3	TRBJ2-1	NA	TRBD1	TGTGCCTCAAGGGACAGGGATAGGGGAGGGTCCTACAATGAGCAGTTCTTC	CASRDRDRGGSYNEQFF
TRBV6-6	TRBJ1-2	NA	NA	TGTGCCAGCAGCTACGGGGGGGTGGATGGCTACACCTTC	CASSYGGVDGYTF
TRBV19	TRBJ1-3	once	NA	TGTGCCAGTAGTATAGGTGGCCACTCTGGAAACACCATATATTTT	CASSIGGHSGNTIYF
TRBV5-1	TRBJ2-1	many	NA	TGCGCCAGCAGTCGGGACTTCCTCCGTGAGCAGTTCTTC	CASSRDFLREQFF
TRBV27	TRBJ2-7	NA	TRBD1	TGTGCCAGCACCATGTCCGCGGGGGACAGGGAATACGAGCAGTACTTC	CASTMSAGDREYEQYF
TRBV7-9	TRBJ2-2	NA	TRBD1	TGTGCCAGCAGCCACGTCCCGGGACAGGGGAAACATCCAACCGGGGAGCTGTTTTTT	CASSHVPGQGKHPTGELFF
TRBV30	TRBJ2-7	NA	NA	TGTGCCTGGAGTGTTGACAGGGCGGGGGAGCAGTACTTC	CAWSVDRAGEQYF
TRBV19	TRBJ2-3	NA	NA	TGTGCCAGTAGTATACTAGCCTCTAGCACAGATACGCAGTATTTT	CASSILASSTDTQYF
TRBV28	TRBJ2-1	NA	NA	TGTGCCAGCAGCTCACCCCTTCTAGCGCCCAGCTCCTACAATGAGCAGTTCTTC	CASSSPLLAPSSYNEQFF
TRBV30	TRBJ2-5	NA	TRBD2	TGTGCCTGGAGTGTTCTAGCGGGTGGGACCCAGTACTTC	CAWSVLAGGTQYF
TRBV5-6	TRBJ2-7	NA	TRBD2	TGTGCCAGCAGCTCAGGACTAGCGGGTGCGTCTTACGAGCAGTACTTC	CASSSGLAGASYEQYF
TRBV27	TRBJ2-7	NA	NA	TGTGCCAGCAGTTTAGGGGCCCCCTACGAGCAGTACTTC	CASSLGAPYEQYF
TRBV2	TRBJ1-4	NA	TRBD1	TGTGCCAACAGGGGCGTCGGACAGGCAACATCGGAACTGTTTTTT	CANRGVGQATSELFF
TRBV19	TRBJ2-2	NA	NA	TGTGCCAGTAGTATGAGCGTGGCCGGGGAGCTGTTTTTT	CASSMSVAGELFF
TRBV19	TRBJ2-7	NA	TRBD2	TGTGCCAGTAGTCTGGCTAGCGGGAGCTACGAGCAGTACTTC	CASSLASGSYEQYF
TRBV7-9	TRBJ2-2	NA	TRBD2	TGTGCCAGCAGCCCACGCCGACTAGCGCGGACCGGGGAGCTGTTTTTT	CASSPRRLARTGELFF
TRBV2	TRBJ2-7	NA	NA	TGTGCCAGCAGTCTGCAGGGGTCCTCCTACGAGCAGTACTTC	CASSLQGSSYEQYF
TRBV20-1	TRBJ1-1	NA	NA	TGCAGTGCTAGTCCAGGAGGTCTTAACACTGAAGCTTTCTTT	CSASPGGLNTEAFF
TRBV7-2	TRBJ2-3	NA	TRBD2	TGTGCCAGCAGCTTGACTAGCGGGAGCACAGATACGCAGTATTTT	CASSLTSGSTDTQYF
TRBV11-2	TRBJ2-5	NA	TRBD1	TGTGCCAGCAGCTTAGACACCAGGGGGCGAGGGAGAGGTGGAGAGACCCAGTACTTC	CASSLDTRGRGRGGETQYF
TRBV6-5	TRBJ1-4	NA	TRBD1	TGTGCCAGCAGTCCCAGGGGGCGTATGGAAAAACTGTTTTTT	CASSPRGRMEKLFF
TRBV7-2	TRBJ1-2	NA	TRBD1	TGTGCCAGCAGCTTACAGGGGGTATTAGATGGCTACACCTTC	CASSLQGVLDGYTF
TRBV28	TRBJ1-1	NA	TRBD1	TGTGCCAGCAGCTCTGTTCCAACCGGGACAGGGCACACTGAAGCTTTCTTT	CASSSVPTGTGHTEAFF
TRBV28	TRBJ2-1	NA	NA	TGTGCCAGCAGTTTGGTGACTGTCGTGGCTAATGAGCAGTTCTTC	CASSLVTVVANEQFF
TRBV30	TRBJ1-2	NA	NA	TGTGCCTGGGACAGGTACTATGGCTACACCTTC	CAWDRYYGYTF
TRBV7-9	TRBJ1-6	NA	NA	TGTGCCAGCAGCTTGGGCCCTTCAGGTGCTGATAATTCACCCCTCCACTTT	CASSLGPSGADNSPLHF
TRBV5-1	TRBJ2-1	NA	NA	TGCGCCAGCAGCGAACGCGAGCGGAGCTCCTACAATGAGCAGTTCTTC	CASSERERSSYNEQFF
TRBV10-1	TRBJ2-5	medium-sized	NA	TGCGCCAGCAGCCCCTCCGAGGAGGAGACCCAGTACTTC	CASSPSEEETQYF
TRBV29-1	TRBJ1-1	NA	TRBD1	TGCAGCGTTGGACAGGGGAACACTGAAGCTTTCTTT	CSVGQGNTEAFF
TRBV2	TRBJ2-2	NA	TRBD2	TGTGCCAGCGTGGCGGGAGGGTACACCGGGGAGCTGTTTTTT	CASVAGGYTGELFF
TRBV19	TRBJ1-1	NA	NA	TGTGCCAGTAGTGGGCGTAGGGGCACTGAAGCTTTCTTT	CASSGRRGTEAFF
TRBV5-4	TRBJ2-2	NA	TRBD2	TGTGCCAGCAGCCAAGCGACTAGCGGGAGAACCGGGGAGCTGTTTTTT	CASSQATSGRTGELFF
TRBV19	TRBJ1-4	NA	TRBD1	TGTGCCAGTAGTACATACAGGGGGGCAAATGAAAAACTGTTTTTT	CASSTYRGANEKLFF
TRBV5-4	TRBJ2-1	NA	NA	TGTGCCAGCAACCCGAGGCAGGGTGGCCTTTACAATGAGCAGTTCTTC	CASNPRQGGLYNEQFF
TRBV28	TRBJ1-5	NA	TRBD1	TGTGCCAGCAGTAATACAGGGGGCGCATATCAGCCCCAGCATTTT	CASSNTGGAYQPQHF
TRBV6-1	TRBJ1-5	NA	NA	TGTGCCAGCAGTGAAGCGGTGGCAGGGGATCAGCCCCAGCATTTT	CASSEAVAGDQPQHF
TRBV18	TRBJ1-1	NA	NA	TGTGCCAGCTCACCACCGAGCAAACCCAACACTGAAGCTTTCTTT	CASSPPSKPNTEAFF
TRBV7-7	TRBJ2-5	NA	NA	TGTGCCAGCAGCCCCTCGGGGAGCGGTCAAGAGACCCAGTACTTC	CASSPSGSGQETQYF
TRBV3-1/TRBV3-2	TRBJ2-1	NA	NA	TGTGCCAGCAGCCAAGAGCTCAGGGTCGGGAATGAGCAGTTCTTC	CASSQELRVGNEQFF
TRBV28	TRBJ1-2	NA	TRBD1	TGTGCCAGCAGTTTACAGGGGGTATATGGCTACACCTTC	CASSLQGVYGYTF
TRBV10-1	TRBJ2-3	few	TRBD2	TGCGCCAGCAGTGAGAAGGGACTAGCGGGAGGGGATACGCAGTATTTT	CASSEKGLAGGDTQYF
TRBV3-1/TRBV3-2	TRBJ2-1	NA	NA	TGTGCCACCTCGAGAGGTGGGAGATCCCGTGAGCAGTTCTTC	CATSRGGRSREQFF
TRBV12-3/TRBV12-4	TRBJ2-5	once	NA	TGTGCCAGCAGTCAGGCGCTAGCGGAGACCCAGTACTTC	CASSQALAETQYF
TRBV5-8	TRBJ2-7	NA	TRBD1	TGTGCCAGCAGCTTGGAAGGACAGGTTTCCTACGAGCAGTACTTC	CASSLEGQVSYEQYF
TRBV23-1	TRBJ1-4	NA	TRBD1	TGCGCCAGCAGTCGCGACAGGGCCTCAACTAATGAAAAACTGTTTTTT	CASSRDRASTNEKLFF
TRBV15	TRBJ1-5	NA	NA	TGTGCCACCAGCTCAAGCGGTGAACCGAATCAGCCCCAGCATTTT	CATSSSGEPNQPQHF
TRBV19	TRBJ1-3	once	TRBD1	TGTGCCAGTAGTGTCGGACAGGGGTTGATCTTT	CASSVGQGLIF
TRBV28	TRBJ2-7	NA	NA	TGTGCCAGCAGTTTATTCGTAGCGCCTTTAACCTACGAGCAGTACTTC	CASSLFVAPLTYEQYF
TRBV4-1	TRBJ2-5	NA	TRBD1	TGCGCCAGCAGAGGGACAGGGTGGGAGACCCAGTACTTC	CASRGTGWETQYF
TRBV30	TRBJ1-1	NA	NA	TGTGCCTGGAGTGGAGGGCTCTCGAACACTGAAGCTTTCTTT	CAWSGGLSNTEAFF
TRBV6-5	TRBJ2-5	NA	NA	TGTGCCAGCAGGTCTTCGGGCGGGGAGACCCAGTACTTC	CASRSSGGETQYF
TRBV28	TRBJ1-5	NA	TRBD1	TGTGCCAGCAGCCGGACAGGGGGCATCGGCAAGCCCCAGCATTTT	CASSRTGGIGKPQHF
TRBV30	TRBJ2-5	NA	TRBD2	TGTGCCTGGAGTCCCGGGACTATGGGGGAGACCCAGTACTTC	CAWSPGTMGETQYF